Shown below are 3 T cell receptor beta chains from a single sample sequenced in a study of T-cell reconstitution after alpha-beta-depleted transplantation in children. The TCRbeta library was prepared with unique molecular identifiers. TCRdb itself ran the PCR reads through MiXCR, one entry per CDR3 protein. The sample has 780,000 or so distinct CDR3 sequences; under 20% are singletons. The specimen comprised PBMCs, mostly from graft donor cells, sampled 360 days after TCRalphabeta/CD19-depleted stem cell transplant. The receptors come from a male patient aged 10 to 17 who had a stem cell transplant for acute lymphoblastic leukemia, so the T cells may come from the graft donor.

Only a few counts were recorded for this clonotype. This chain joins TRBV20-1 and TRBJ2-2; no clear D. Trimming removed 7 bases from V and 4 bases from J, with 10 bases in between. The CDR3 runs 12 residues. Germline V CDR1 and CDR2: DFQATT, SNEGSKA (reference sequence). The chain's CDR3 is CSGLEPTGELFF. For the CDR3, the DNA is TGCAGTGGACTCGAACCCACCGGGGAGCTGTTTTTT.

The chain uses TRBV7-2 and TRBJ1-1; D gene ambiguous. Germline V lookup: CDR1 SGHTA, CDR2 FQGNSA. Trimming left V 6 bases short and J 0 bases short, with 8 bases between. The CDR3 sequence is 13 residues long. CDR3 in amino acids: CASRVQLNTEAFF. In nucleotides, the CDR3 is TGTGCCAGCAGGGTTCAGTTGAACACTGAAGCTTTCTTT.

CDR3 DNA sequence: TGCGCCAGCAGCTTGGAGGGAATCGCACACGAGCAGTACTTC. As protein: CASSLEGIAHEQYF. The chain joins TRBV5-1 to TRBJ2-7; D is uncertain. The CDR3 is 14 residues long. Germline CDR1 and CDR2: SGHRS and YFSETQ. Trimming removed 0 bases from V and 5 bases from J, with 12 bases in between.